Below are 22 T cell receptor beta chains sequenced from a single sample in a study of cytomegalovirus exposure and HLA in healthy donors. PCR employed 60 Vbeta and 13 Jbeta primers. TCRdb's table, derived via immunoSEQ multiplex PCR, lists solely in-frame clones and lacks some. The table records tens of thousands of clones, approximately 75% of them present only once. Source material: PBMCs. The receptor set was obtained from a woman in her 30s in good health and CMV-seronegative.

This clone was counted between two and nine times. CDR3 nucleotides: TGCGCCAGCAGCGCGGACGGGACTAGCCACCAAGAGACCCAGTACTTC. It yields the protein CASSADGTSHQETQYF. J is TRBJ2-5 and V is TRBV5-1; 9 bases are a match to TRBD2. This CDR3 spans 16 amino acids. After removal of 4 bases from V and 0 bases from J, the junction contained 7 bases not matched to a gene. Germline V gene data show CDR1 as SGHRS and CDR2 as YFSETQ. Combining the CDR3 with reference TRBV5-1 and TRBJ2-5 gives the whole variable domain KAGVTQTPRYLIKTRGQQVTLSCSPISGHRSVSWYQQTPGQGLQFLFEYFSETQRNKGNFPGRFSGRQFSNSRSEMNVSTLELGDSALYLCASSADGTSHQETQYFGPGTRLLVL.

The V gene is TRBV5-1, the J gene TRBJ2-7; 8 bases align to TRBD2. CDR1 is SGHRS, CDR2 YFSETQ, per germline. The V and J ends lost 5 bases and 5 bases, in that order; junction bases with no gene match: 9. The CDR3 is 14 amino acids. The CDR3 loop reads CASSSGLAVDEQYV. In DNA form, the CDR3 reads TGCGCCAGCAGTTCTGGACTAGCTGTCGACGAGCAGTACGTC.

V and J are TRBV6-1 and TRBJ1-2; 7 bases fit TRBD1. Unmatched junction bases numbered 8, after V lost 6 bases and J lost 4 bases. Germline values: CDR1 MNHNS, CDR2 SASEGT. The CDR3 covers 14 residues. The CDR3 DNA sequence: TGTGCCAGCAGCTCAGACAGGGAGGTCTATGGCTACACCTTC. Translation: CASSSDREVYGYTF.

The genes are TRBV30 and TRBJ1-2, with D possibly being TRBD1 (6 bases). Germline loops: CDR1 GTSNPN, CDR2 SVGIG (reference sequence). The ends were cut back, 0 bases at V and 4 bases at J, with 9 bases in the middle. This CDR3 has 13 amino acids. CDR3 loop: CAWSVGGSYGYTF. The CDR3 bases are TGTGCCTGGAGTGTAGGGGGTTCCTATGGCTACACCTTC.

V and J are TRBV10-2 and TRBJ2-7, with D perhaps matching TRBD1 (5 bases). CDR1 WSHSY and CDR2 SAAADI come from the germline V gene. The CDR3 is made up of 14 amino acids. V gave up 3 bases and J gave up 1 base, with 10 bases separating them. The CDR3 here is CASSEMRQSYEQYF. The CDR3 DNA sequence: TGCGCCAGCAGTGAAATGAGACAGTCCTACGAGCAGTACTTC.

The chain recombines TRBV19 with TRBJ1-2; D not resolved. The germline V gene has CDR1 LNHDA and CDR2 SQIVND (reference sequence). The V gene lost 2 bases and the J gene lost 6 bases, with 13 bases spanning the gap. The CDR3 contains 14 residues. CDR3 coding DNA: TGTGCCAGTAGTATATTCAGCGCATTAGATGGCTACACCTTC. Translated, it gives CASSIFSALDGYTF.

The count of this clone is one. The chain links TRBV30 to TRBJ2-1; 15 positions match TRBD2. Germline V gene data show CDR1 as GTSNPN and CDR2 as SVGIG (reference sequence). The CDR3 is made up of 15 amino acids. With V trimmed by 4 bases and J by 8 bases, 6 bases remained unmatched. The CDR3 here is CAWNKGLAGGYEQFF. As DNA, the CDR3 is TGTGCCTGGAATAAGGGACTAGCGGGAGGCTATGAGCAGTTCTTC.

In its sample, this clone was seen once. This sequence joins TRBV15 and TRBJ2-5, with TRBD2 as a possible D gene (5 bases). The CDR3 contains 12 residues. Between the trimmed V and J ends, which lost 4 bases and 5 bases, there was a span of 8 bases. Germline V gene sequence: CDR1 LNHNV, CDR2 YYDKDF (reference sequence). The CDR3 spells CATSTWRETQYF. The CDR3 DNA reads TGTGCCACCAGCACCTGGAGGGAGACCCAGTACTTC. The full variable domain, completed using reference TRBV15 and TRBJ2-5, is DAMVIQNPRYQVTQFGKPVTLSCSQTLNHNVMYWYQQKSSQAPKLLFHYYDKDFNNEADTPDNFQSRRPNTSFCFLDIRSPGLGDTAMYLCATSTWRETQYFGPGTRLLVL.

The chain uses TRBV19 and TRBJ2-1; 7 bases are a match to TRBD2. V shed 7 bases, J shed 4 bases, and the junction held 13 bases outside the gene matches. The CDR3 is 16 residues long. CDR1 LNHDA and CDR2 SQIVND come from the germline V gene (reference sequence). The CDR3 DNA sequence: TGTGCCAGTAATATTAACCCGGGACTACCATACAATGAGCAGTTCTTC. Residues: CASNINPGLPYNEQFF.

The rearrangement uses TRBV5-1 and TRBJ2-5; D gene ambiguous. The DNA end is a closer match to TRBJ2-7, so the J assignment may be wrong. The CDR3 runs 14 residues. Germline-derived CDR1 and CDR2 are SGHRS and YFSETQ. In nucleotides, the CDR3 is TGCGCCAGCAGCCTTGAGGCCTCCGGGTACGAGCAGTACTTC. Its translation is CASSLEASGYEQYF.

The CDR3 sequence: CASSPTRTEGETQYF. CDR3 bases: TGTGCCAGCTCACCAACACGCACCGAGGGAGAGACCCAGTACTTC. This rearrangement joins TRBV18 to TRBJ2-5, with a possible D match to TRBD2 (5 bases). Germline assignment: CDR1 KGHSH and CDR2 LQKENI. The V end was cut by 2 bases, the J end by 4 bases, with 14 bases between. The CDR3 sequence is 15 residues long.

This clone was observed a handful of times. The genes are TRBV6-6 and TRBJ1-2; a weak D match, TRBD1 (6 bases). V was shortened by 6 bases and J by 5 bases, with 16 bases between the two germline ends. The germline V gene encodes CDR1 MNHNY and CDR2 SVGAGI (reference sequence). The CDR3 is 14 amino acids. The CDR3 region is CASRSRDKEYGYTF. CDR3 bases: TGTGCCAGCAGGTCCAGGGACAAGGAGTATGGCTACACCTTC.

This chain uses TRBV7-9 with TRBJ1-1; 8 bases map to TRBD1. Germline assignment: CDR1 SEHNR and CDR2 FQNEAQ (reference sequence). The CDR3 spans 13 residues. V shed 4 bases, J shed 5 bases, and the junction held 3 bases outside the gene matches. The CDR3 loop is CASSWGQETEAFF. CDR3 in DNA: TGTGCCAGCAGCTGGGGACAGGAGACTGAAGCTTTCTTT.

This clone was seen once. The gene calls are TRBV11-2 and TRBJ1-5; weak D call: TRBD1 (5 bases). The germline V and J ends were trimmed by 2 bases and 2 bases, with 10 bases remaining between them. Germline CDR1 and CDR2: SGHAT and FQNNGV. The CDR3 length is 15 residues. The CDR3 bases are TGTGCCAGCAGCTTAAATAGGGGCGGCAATCAGCCCCAGCATTTT. This gives the protein CASSLNRGGNQPQHF.

J is TRBJ2-3 and V is TRBV6-5; 9 nucleotides agree with TRBD1. CDR3 length: 14 residues. With V trimmed by 2 bases and J by 3 bases, 0 bases remained unmatched. CDR1 is MNHEY and CDR2 is SVGAGI in the germline V gene. CDR3 DNA sequence: TGTGCCAGCAGTTACGACAGGGGGACAGATACGCAGTATTTT. This gives the protein CASSYDRGTDTQYF.

This clone occurred a few times. J is TRBJ1-4 and V is TRBV5-6; 11 positions match TRBD1. Germline trimming cut 2 bases from V and 7 bases from J; bases unmatched to any gene: 1. The CDR3 has 14 residues. Looked up from germline, CDR1 is SGHDT and CDR2 is YYEEEE. For the CDR3, the DNA is TGTGCCAGCAGCTTTGGGACAGGGGGTGAAAAACTGTTTTTT. Translated: CASSFGTGGEKLFF.

This chain joins TRBV11-2 and TRBJ2-3; D is ambiguous. The V end lost 1 base, the J end lost 3 bases, and 8 bases lay between the germline ends. The germline CDR1 and CDR2 sequences are SGHAT and FQNNGV. This CDR3 has 14 amino acids. The CDR3 nucleotides are TGTGCCAGCAGCTTAGTCGTAGAAACAGATACGCAGTATTTT. Encoded protein: CASSLVVETDTQYF.

The chain joins TRBV28 to TRBJ2-7, with D possibly matching TRBD2 (6 bases). The CDR3 extends over 14 amino acids. CDR1 MDHEN and CDR2 SYDVKM come from the germline V gene. The germline V and J ends were trimmed by 7 bases and 4 bases, with 17 bases remaining between them. As DNA, the CDR3 is TGTGCCAGCACCCTTGGGTCAGGGACTTACGAGCAGTACTTC. Encoded protein: CASTLGSGTYEQYF.

The chain carries TRBV5-1 and TRBJ2-1; a weak D match, TRBD1 (5 bases). Trimming shortened V by 0 bases and J by 3 bases, and 7 bases separated the two germline ends. The CDR3 consists of 14 residues. Germline V lookup: CDR1 SGHRS, CDR2 YFSETQ. The CDR3 sequence: CASSLGGHYNEQFF. Here the CDR3 DNA reads TGCGCCAGCAGCTTGGGTGGACACTACAATGAGCAGTTCTTC.

This chain connects TRBV10-2 to TRBJ2-5; no reliable D call. Near its end, the DNA agrees better with TRBJ2-7, so the J call may be wrong. The CDR3 totals 16 residues. Germline CDR1 WSHSY, CDR2 SAAADI. The CDR3 nucleotides are TGCGCCAGCAGTGAAAACCAGCGACTCCCTGGCTACGAGCAGTACTTC. Translation gives CASSENQRLPGYEQYF.

This clone is judged medium-sized (0.01 to 0.1%). This chain connects TRBV2 to TRBJ2-7; 10 bases map to TRBD2. The CDR3 loop spans 18 amino acids. V shed 6 bases and J 2 bases; nucleotides not matched to a gene: 16. Germline assignment: CDR1 SNHLY and CDR2 FYNNEI. The CDR3 region has the DNA TGTGCCAGCAGCATACCGGGACTAGCGATCCATATGACCTACGAGCAGTACGTC. Its translation is CASSIPGLAIHMTYEQYV.

V and J are TRBV28 and TRBJ2-3, with a possible D match to TRBD1 (6 bases). Between the trimmed V and J ends, which lost 6 bases and 2 bases, there was a span of 18 bases. Germline V gene sequence: CDR1 MDHEN, CDR2 SYDVKM. The CDR3 is made up of 16 amino acids. This chain's CDR3 is CASSSGADSDTDTQYF. The DNA for the CDR3 is TGTGCCAGCAGCTCTGGGGCGGACAGCGACACAGATACGCAGTATTTT. Supplemented by reference TRBV28 and TRBJ2-3, the full variable domain reads DVKVTQSSRYLVKRTGEKVFLECVQDMDHENMFWYRQDPGLGLRLIYFSYDVKMKEKGDIPEGYSVSREKKERFSLILESASTNQTSMYLCASSSGADSDTDTQYFGPGTRLTVL.